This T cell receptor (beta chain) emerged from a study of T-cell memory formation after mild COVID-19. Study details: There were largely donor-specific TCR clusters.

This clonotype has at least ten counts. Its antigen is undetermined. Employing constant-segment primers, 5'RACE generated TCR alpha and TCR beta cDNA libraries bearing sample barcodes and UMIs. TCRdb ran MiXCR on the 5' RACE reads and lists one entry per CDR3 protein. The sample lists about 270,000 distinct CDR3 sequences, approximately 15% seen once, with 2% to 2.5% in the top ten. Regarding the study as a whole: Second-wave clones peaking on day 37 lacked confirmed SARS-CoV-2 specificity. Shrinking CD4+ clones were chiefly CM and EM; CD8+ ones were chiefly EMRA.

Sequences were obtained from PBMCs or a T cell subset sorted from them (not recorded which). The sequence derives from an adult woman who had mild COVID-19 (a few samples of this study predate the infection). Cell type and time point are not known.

CDR3 sequence (DNA): TGTGCCAGCAGTGCAACCGGGACAGGGGCCTACGAGCAGTACTTC. This gives the protein CASSATGTGAYEQYF. V gene TRBV2 combines with J gene TRBJ2-7, with 10 positions matching TRBD1. Losses at the gene ends were 4 bases for V and 2 bases for J; bases not matched to a gene: 5. Germline V gene sequence: CDR1 SNHLY, CDR2 FYNNEI. CDR3 length equals 15 residues.